Sequencing of this T cell receptor beta chain was carried out in a study of response to subunit inactivated influenza vaccine. Study-wide points: Authors suggested few new T cells are recruited by each seasonal influenza vaccination.

On this clonotype itself: Its cognate antigen is unknown.

The V end lost 0 bases, the J end lost 7 bases, and 10 bases lay between the germline ends. Germline CDR1 is LGHNA and CDR2 is YNFKEQ. The CDR3 is 14 amino acids. One entry per CDR3 protein, called by TCRdb with MiXCR from the RT-PCR reads. Among roughly 290,000 distinct CDR3 sequences listed, less than 25% were seen once. The sequencing here drew on PBMCs from blood, taken approximately 22 months after vaccination. The chain has TRBV4-2 and TRBJ2-1; D may be TRBD1 (5 bases). The sequence came from a man between 50 and 75 years old who received an inactivated influenza vaccine. The CDR3 DNA follows: TGTGCCAGCAGCCAAGAGGGGCTAGTAAATGAGCAGTTCTTC. Encoded protein: CASSQEGLVNEQFF.